This T cell receptor (beta chain) comes out of a study of shared clonotypes between healthy human individuals. The V gene end was trimmed by 4 bases and the J gene end by 2 bases; junction bases not matched to a gene: 4. This CDR3 contains 13 residues. Per germline, CDR1 SQVTM and CDR2 ANQGSEA. Each subset's genomic DNA was split evenly across several immunoSEQ plates. The table came from immunoSEQ multiplex PCR; TCRdb's copy has only in-frame clones and leaves some out. The profile shows about half a million clones, 70% to 80% of them singletons. The sample comprised PBMCs. This receptor was identified in a woman in her thirties or forties in good health. Some clones in this sample may be carry-over from other donors' samples. The chain carries TRBV29-1 and TRBJ1-1, with 7 bases fitting TRBD1. The CDR3 DNA follows: TGCAGCGTTGGTTACAGGGGAAACACTGAAGCTTTCTTT. Translation: CSVGYRGNTEAFF.